This T cell receptor beta chain was recovered during a study of neoadjuvant anti-PD-1 for oral cavity cancer. Study context: Most patients had three to four biweekly doses of 3 mg/kg nivolumab before resection. Patients without progression received a fourth nivolumab dose around day 43, then surgical resection on days 50-56.

Some clones are missing from TCRdb's copy, which holds only in-frame ones; the method was immunoSEQ multiplex PCR. The sample holds tens of thousands of clones, around two fifths seen once. V was clipped by 1 base and J by 0 bases, with 10 bases between them. The CDR3 has 16 residues. The V gene's germline CDR1 is KGHSH and CDR2 LQKENI. Whole-study findings and limits: Greater tumor shrinkage accompanied bigger post-treatment sizes of preexisting clones.

There are a few counts of this clone. Its antigen remains unknown. The time point here: after neoadjuvant nivolumab, at surgical resection. The material sequenced was tumor tissue, taken after nivolumab (anti-PD-1) treatment. The gene calls are TRBV18 and TRBJ1-3; D unresolved. The sequence came from a person aged 35 to 85 with oral cavity squamous cell carcinoma. Written as DNA, the CDR3 is TGTGCCAGCTCACCACTGGTAGGCCGCTCTGGAAACACCATATATTTT. This encodes CASSPLVGRSGNTIYF.